What follows describes a single T cell receptor (beta chain). These data belong to a study of control samples from healthy donors and cancer patients. Sequencing used immunoSEQ multiplex PCR; TCRdb keeps in-frame clones, though not all of them. The sample includes tens of thousands of clones, 85% to 95% of them seen just once. This CDR3 comprises 16 residues. Germline V gene data show CDR1 as SGHTS and CDR2 as YDEGEE. V shed 3 bases, J shed 4 bases, and the junction held 9 bases outside the gene matches. This receptor was taken from a man in his thirties or forties with colorectal cancer. The chain is built from TRBV5-8 and TRBJ2-1; 8 bases agree with TRBD1. Sequenced sample: PBMCs. The CDR3 loop is CASSSGTGLKYNEQFF. CDR3 DNA sequence: TGTGCCAGCAGCTCCGGGACAGGACTTAAGTACAATGAGCAGTTCTTC. The entire variable domain, with the rest obtained from reference TRBV5-8 and TRBJ2-1, is as follows: EAGVTQSPTHLIKTRGQQATLRCSPISGHTSVYWYQQALGLGLQFLLWYDEGEERNRGNFPPRFSGRQFPNYSSELNVNALELEDSALYLCASSSGTGLKYNEQFFGPGTRLTVL.